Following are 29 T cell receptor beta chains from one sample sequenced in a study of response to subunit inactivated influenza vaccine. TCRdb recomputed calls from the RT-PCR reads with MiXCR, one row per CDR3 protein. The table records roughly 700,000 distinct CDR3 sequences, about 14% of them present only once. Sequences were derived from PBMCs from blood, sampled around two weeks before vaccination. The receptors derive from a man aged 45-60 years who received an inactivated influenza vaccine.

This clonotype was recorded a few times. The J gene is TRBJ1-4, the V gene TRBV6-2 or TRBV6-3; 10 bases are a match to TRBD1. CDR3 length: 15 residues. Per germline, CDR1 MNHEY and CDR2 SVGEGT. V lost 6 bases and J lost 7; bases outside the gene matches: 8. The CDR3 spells CASSPDRGRREKLFF. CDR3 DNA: TGTGCCAGCAGCCCCGACAGGGGGCGACGTGAAAAACTGTTTTTT.

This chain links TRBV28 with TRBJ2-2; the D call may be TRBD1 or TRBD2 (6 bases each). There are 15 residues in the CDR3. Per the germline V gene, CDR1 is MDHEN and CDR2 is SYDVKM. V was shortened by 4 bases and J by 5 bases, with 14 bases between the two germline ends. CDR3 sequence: CASSWGAPGTGELFF. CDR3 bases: TGTGCCAGCAGTTGGGGGGCCCCGGGGACCGGGGAGCTGTTTTTT.

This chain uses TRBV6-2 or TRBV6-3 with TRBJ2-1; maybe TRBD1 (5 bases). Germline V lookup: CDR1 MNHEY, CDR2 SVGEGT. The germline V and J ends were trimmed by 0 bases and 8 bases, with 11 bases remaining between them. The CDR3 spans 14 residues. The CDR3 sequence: CASSYSRLGDEQFF. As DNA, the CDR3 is TGTGCCAGCAGTTACTCCCGGTTAGGGGATGAGCAGTTCTTC.

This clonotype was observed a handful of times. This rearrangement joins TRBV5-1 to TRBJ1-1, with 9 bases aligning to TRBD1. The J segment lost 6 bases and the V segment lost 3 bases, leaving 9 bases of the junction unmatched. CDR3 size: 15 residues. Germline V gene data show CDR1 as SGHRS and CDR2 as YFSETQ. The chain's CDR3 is CASSYAPGTGSEAFF. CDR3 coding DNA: TGCGCCAGCAGCTACGCGCCCGGGACAGGGTCTGAAGCTTTCTTT.

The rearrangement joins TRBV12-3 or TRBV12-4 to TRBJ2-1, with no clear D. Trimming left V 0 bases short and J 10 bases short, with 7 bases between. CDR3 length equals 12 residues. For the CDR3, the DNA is TGTGCCAGCAGTTTAGCGACGGGCGAGCAGTTCTTC. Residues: CASSLATGEQFF.

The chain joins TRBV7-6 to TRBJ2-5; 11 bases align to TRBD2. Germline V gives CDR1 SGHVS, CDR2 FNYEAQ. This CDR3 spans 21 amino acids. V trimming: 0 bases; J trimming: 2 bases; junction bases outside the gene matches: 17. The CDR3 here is CASSLAKPWIAGGPGQETQYF. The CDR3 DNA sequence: TGTGCCAGCAGCTTAGCTAAACCTTGGATAGCGGGGGGGCCGGGGCAAGAGACCCAGTACTTC. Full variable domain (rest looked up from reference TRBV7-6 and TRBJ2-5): GAGVSQSPRYKVTKRGQDVALRCDPISGHVSLYWYRQALGQGPEFLTYFNYEAQQDKSGLPNDRFSAERPEGSISTLTIQRTEQRDSAMYRCASSLAKPWIAGGPGQETQYFGPGTRLLVL.

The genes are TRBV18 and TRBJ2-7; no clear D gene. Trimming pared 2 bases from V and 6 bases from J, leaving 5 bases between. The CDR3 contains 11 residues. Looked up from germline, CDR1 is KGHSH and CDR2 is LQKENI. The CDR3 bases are TGTGCCAGCTCACCATCTAGCGAGCAGTACTTC. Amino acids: CASSPSSEQYF.

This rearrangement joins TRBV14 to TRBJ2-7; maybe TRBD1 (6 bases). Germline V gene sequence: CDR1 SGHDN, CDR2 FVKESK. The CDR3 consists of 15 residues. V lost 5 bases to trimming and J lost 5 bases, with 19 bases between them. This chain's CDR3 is CASSNTGSYYHEQYF. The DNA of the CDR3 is TGTGCCAGCAGCAACACAGGGTCCTATTACCACGAGCAGTACTTC.

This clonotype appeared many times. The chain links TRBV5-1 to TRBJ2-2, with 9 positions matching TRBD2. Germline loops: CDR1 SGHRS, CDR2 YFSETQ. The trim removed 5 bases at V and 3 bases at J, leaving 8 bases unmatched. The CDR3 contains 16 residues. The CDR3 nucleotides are TGCGCCAGCAGGCCCCCGGGACTAGCAGACACCGGGGAGCTGTTTTTT. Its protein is CASRPPGLADTGELFF.

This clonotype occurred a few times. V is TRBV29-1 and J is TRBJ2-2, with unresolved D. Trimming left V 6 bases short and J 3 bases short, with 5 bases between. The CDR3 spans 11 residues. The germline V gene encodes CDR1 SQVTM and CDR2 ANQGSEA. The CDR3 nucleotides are TGCAGCGTCATGGACACCGGGGAGCTGTTTTTT. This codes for CSVMDTGELFF.

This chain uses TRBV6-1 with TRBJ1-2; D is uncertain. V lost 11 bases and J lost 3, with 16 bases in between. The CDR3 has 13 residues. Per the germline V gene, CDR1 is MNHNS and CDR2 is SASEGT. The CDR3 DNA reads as TGTGCCTCCAAGACCAATGGGTACTATGGCTACACCTTC. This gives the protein CASKTNGYYGYTF.

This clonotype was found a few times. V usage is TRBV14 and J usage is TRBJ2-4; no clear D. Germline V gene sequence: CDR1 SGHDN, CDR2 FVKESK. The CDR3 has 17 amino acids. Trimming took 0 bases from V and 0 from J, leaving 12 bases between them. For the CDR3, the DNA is TGTGCCAGCAGCCAAGATCCGGCACCAATAGCCAAAAACATTCAGTACTTC. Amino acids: CASSQDPAPIAKNIQYF. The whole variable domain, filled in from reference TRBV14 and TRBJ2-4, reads EAGVTQFPSHSVIEKGQTVTLRCDPISGHDNLYWYRRVMGKEIKFLLHFVKESKQDESGMPNNRFLAERTGGTYSTLKVQPAELEDSGVYFCASSQDPAPIAKNIQYFGAGTRLSVL.

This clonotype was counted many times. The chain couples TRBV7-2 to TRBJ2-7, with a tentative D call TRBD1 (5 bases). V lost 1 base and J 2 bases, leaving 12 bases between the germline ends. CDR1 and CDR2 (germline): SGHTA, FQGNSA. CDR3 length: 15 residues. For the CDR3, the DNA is TGTGCCAGCAGCTTAGGAGATTGGGGCGCCTACGAGCAGTACTTC. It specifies CASSLGDWGAYEQYF.

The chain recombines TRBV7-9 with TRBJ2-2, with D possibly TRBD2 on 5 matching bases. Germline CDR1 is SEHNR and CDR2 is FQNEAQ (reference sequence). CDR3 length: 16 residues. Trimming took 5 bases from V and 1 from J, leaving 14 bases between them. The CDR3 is CASSTLERVNTGELFF. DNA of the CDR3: TGTGCCAGCAGCACGTTGGAGAGGGTGAACACCGGGGAGCTGTTTTTT.

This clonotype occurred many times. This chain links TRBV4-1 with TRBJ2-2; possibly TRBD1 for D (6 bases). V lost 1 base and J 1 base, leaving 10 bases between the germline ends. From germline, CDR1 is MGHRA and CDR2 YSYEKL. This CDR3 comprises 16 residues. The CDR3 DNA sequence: TGCGCCAGCAGCCAAGTCGGACAGAAGAACACCGGGGAGCTGTTTTTT. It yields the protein CASSQVGQKNTGELFF.

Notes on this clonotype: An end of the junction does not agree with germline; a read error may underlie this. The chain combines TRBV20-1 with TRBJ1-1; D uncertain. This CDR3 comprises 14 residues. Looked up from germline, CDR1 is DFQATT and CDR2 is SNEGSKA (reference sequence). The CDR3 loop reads CSASRPALNAEAFF. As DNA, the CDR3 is TGCAGTGCTAGCCGACCCGCATTGAACGCTGAAGCTTTCTTT.

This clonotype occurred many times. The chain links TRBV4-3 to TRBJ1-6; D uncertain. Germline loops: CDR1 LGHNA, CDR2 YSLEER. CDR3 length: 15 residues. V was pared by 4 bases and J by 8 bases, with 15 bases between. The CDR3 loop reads CASSPYGFGYSPLHF. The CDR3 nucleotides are TGCGCCAGCAGCCCGTACGGGTTTGGTTATTCACCCCTCCACTTT.

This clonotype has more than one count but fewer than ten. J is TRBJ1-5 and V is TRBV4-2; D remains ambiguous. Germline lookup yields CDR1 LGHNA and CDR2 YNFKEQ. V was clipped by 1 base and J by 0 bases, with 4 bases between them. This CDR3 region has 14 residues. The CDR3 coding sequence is TGTGCCAGCAGCCAAGTCCGTAGCAATCAGCCCCAGCATTTT. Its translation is CASSQVRSNQPQHF.

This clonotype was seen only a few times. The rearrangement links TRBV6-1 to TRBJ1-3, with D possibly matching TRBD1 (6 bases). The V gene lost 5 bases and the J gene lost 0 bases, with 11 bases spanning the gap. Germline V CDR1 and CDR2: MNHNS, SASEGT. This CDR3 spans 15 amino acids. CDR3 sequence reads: CASSRDTTSGNTIYF. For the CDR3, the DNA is TGTGCCAGCAGTCGGGACACGACCTCTGGAAACACCATATATTTT.

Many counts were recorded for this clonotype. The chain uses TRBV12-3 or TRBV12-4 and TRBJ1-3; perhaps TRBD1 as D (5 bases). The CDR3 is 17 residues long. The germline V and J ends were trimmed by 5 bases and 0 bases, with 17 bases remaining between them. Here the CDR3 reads CASSTPGRQLSGNTIYF. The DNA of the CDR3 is TGTGCCAGCAGTACTCCGGGACGGCAGCTCTCTGGAAACACCATATATTTT.

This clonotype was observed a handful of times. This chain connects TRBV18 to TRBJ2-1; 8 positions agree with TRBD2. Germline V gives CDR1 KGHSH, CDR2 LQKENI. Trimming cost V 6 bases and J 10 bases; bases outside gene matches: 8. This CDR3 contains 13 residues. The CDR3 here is CASSPTSEQEQFF. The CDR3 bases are TGTGCCAGCTCCCCGACTAGCGAACAGGAGCAGTTCTTC.

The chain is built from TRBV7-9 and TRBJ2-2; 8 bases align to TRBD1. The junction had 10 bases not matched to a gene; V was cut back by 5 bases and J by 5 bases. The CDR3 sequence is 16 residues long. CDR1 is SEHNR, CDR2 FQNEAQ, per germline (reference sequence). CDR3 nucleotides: TGTGCCAGCAGCCTACCCCGGGACAGGTCTACCGGGGAGCTGTTTTTT. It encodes CASSLPRDRSTGELFF.

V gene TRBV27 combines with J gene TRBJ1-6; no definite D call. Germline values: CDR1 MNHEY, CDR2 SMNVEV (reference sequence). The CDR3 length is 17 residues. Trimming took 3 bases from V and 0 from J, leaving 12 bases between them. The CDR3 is CASSFEKRSSYNSPLHF. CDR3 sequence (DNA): TGTGCCAGCAGTTTTGAGAAACGGAGCTCCTATAATTCACCCCTCCACTTT.

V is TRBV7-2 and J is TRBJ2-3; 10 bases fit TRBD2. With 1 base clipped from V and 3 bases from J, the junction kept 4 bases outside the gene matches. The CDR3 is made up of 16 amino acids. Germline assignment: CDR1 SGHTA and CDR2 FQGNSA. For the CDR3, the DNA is TGTGCCAGCAGCTTAGAGCGGGGGGGGCTGACAGATACGCAGTATTTT. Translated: CASSLERGGLTDTQYF.

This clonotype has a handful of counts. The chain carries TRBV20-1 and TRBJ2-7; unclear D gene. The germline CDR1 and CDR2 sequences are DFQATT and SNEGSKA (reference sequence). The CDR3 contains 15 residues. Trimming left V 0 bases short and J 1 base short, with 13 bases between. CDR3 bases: TGCAGTGCTAGAGACTTAACAGCAACTTCCTACGAGCAGTACTTC. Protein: CSARDLTATSYEQYF.

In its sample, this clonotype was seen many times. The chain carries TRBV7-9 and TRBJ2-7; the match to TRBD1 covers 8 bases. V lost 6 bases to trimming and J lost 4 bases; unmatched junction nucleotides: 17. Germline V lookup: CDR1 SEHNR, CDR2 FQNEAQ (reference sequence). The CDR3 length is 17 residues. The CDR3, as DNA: TGTGCCAGCAGTCCAGGGAGGACAGGGAGTCCCCGTTACGAGCAGTACTTC. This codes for CASSPGRTGSPRYEQYF.

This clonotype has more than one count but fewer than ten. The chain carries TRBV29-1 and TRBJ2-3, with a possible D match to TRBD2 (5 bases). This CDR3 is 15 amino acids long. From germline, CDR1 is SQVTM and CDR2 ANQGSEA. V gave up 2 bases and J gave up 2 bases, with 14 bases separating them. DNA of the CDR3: TGCAGCGTTGAATCGACCCCTCGGGACACAGATACGCAGTATTTT. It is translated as CSVESTPRDTDTQYF.

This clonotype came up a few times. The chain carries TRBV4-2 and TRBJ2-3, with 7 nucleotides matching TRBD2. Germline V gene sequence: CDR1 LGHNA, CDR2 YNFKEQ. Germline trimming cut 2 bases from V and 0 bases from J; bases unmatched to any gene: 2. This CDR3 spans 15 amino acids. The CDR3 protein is CASSQREGSTDTQYF. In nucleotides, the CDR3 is TGTGCCAGCAGCCAAAGGGAGGGCAGCACAGATACGCAGTATTTT.

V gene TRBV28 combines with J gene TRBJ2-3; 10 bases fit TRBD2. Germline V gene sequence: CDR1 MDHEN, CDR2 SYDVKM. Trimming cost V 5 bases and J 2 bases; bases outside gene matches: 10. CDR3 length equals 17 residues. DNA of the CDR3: TGTGCCAGCAGTCCCCAAGGACTAGCGGACTTCACAGATACGCAGTATTTT. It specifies CASSPQGLADFTDTQYF. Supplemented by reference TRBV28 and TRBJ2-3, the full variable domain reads DVKVTQSSRYLVKRTGEKVFLECVQDMDHENMFWYRQDPGLGLRLIYFSYDVKMKEKGDIPEGYSVSREKKERFSLILESASTNQTSMYLCASSPQGLADFTDTQYFGPGTRLTVL.